This record concerns one T cell receptor (beta chain) sequence. Its cognate antigen has yet to be identified. No per-base quality is available; no much larger clone lies one base away. The record originates from a study of OX40 agonist ivuxolimab in advanced cancers. Regarding the study in general: The costimulatory receptor OX40 (CD134) was targeted by ivuxolimab, a fully human IgG2 agonistic monoclonal antibody. In the dose-escalation cohort, nearly 85% of patients were male, and the mean age was roughly 56 years with a range of roughly 20 to 79. The point of sequencing TCRbeta in the periphery was to test whether ivuxolimab changed TCR sequence diversity and drove clonal T-cell expansion. Of the approximately 54 dose-escalation patients, hepatocellular carcinoma was present in about 20, melanoma in roughly 15, renal cell carcinoma in 9 and head and neck cancer in 9. The monotherapy dose-escalation portion (N of about 47 patients) of the phase I ivuxolimab trial is reported in the paper. Partial responses occurred in three dose-escalation patients, of whom one had hepatocellular carcinoma and two had cutaneous melanoma. Intravenous ivuxolimab was administered to patients every 2 weeks at six dose levels: 0.01, 0.1, 0.3, 1.5, 3 and 10 mg/kg. Prior anti-PD-1, anti-PD-L1 or anti-CTLA-4 therapy was permitted, and about two fifths of dose-escalation patients had received checkpoint inhibitors.

For sequencing of the TCRbeta CDR3 region, genomic DNA was extracted from the sorted cells. The immunoSEQ Assay was used for sequencing of TCRbeta CDR3 regions. TCRdb limited this immuneACCESS table to in-frame rearrangements with V and J called. A share of clones is missing; checked studies link under half to unresolved V genes, and the rest is unexplained. A total of some 34,000 clones appear in this sample, roughly 83% of them only once. The ten largest clones add up to 20% to 25% of the sample. Trimming accounts for 1 base at V and 5 bases at J, while the number of junction bases matched to no gene is 4. CDR1 is given as MNHNS and CDR2 as SASEGT, both from the germline V gene. Taken from cysteine to phenylalanine, the CDR3 has 14 residues. This entry keeps only the CDR3 DNA: 42 bases, framed from base 1. The trial excluded patients who had a history of autoimmune disease or who were on systemic immunosuppression. Peripheral blood for TCR sequencing was drawn from every dose cohort at baseline, at cycle 4 day 1 and at cycle 7 day 1. Samples were obtained from an open-label, multicenter, first-in-human phase I dose-escalation trial of ivuxolimab. The trial enrolled adults with locally advanced or metastatic head and neck squamous cell, hepatocellular, melanoma or renal cell carcinoma. Before TCR sequencing, CD4+ T cells and CD8+ T cells from peripheral blood were sorted into separate populations.

Study-level results and caveats: In the 0.1-3.0 mg/kg groups, partial responders had among the lowest normalized peripheral clonal expansion, particularly in CD8+ T cells. On average, CD8+ T cells showed more expanded clones than CD4+ T cells after ivuxolimab. Low levels of normalized T-cell clonal expansion were also shown by some nonresponding patients. The antigen specificity of the peripheral T cells that underwent clonal expansion was not determined. At doses from 0.1 to 3.0 mg/kg, clonal expansion was seen in both CD4+ and CD8+ blood T cells between baseline and week 6.

The sequence joins TRBV6-1 to TRBJ2-5; 7 middle bases align to TRBD1. Source: CD4+ or CD8+ T cells sorted from blood, taken in a trial of the OX40 agonist ivuxolimab. The source of this sequence is an adult with an advanced solid tumor such as melanoma, head and neck, liver or kidney cancer. The bases read TGTGCCAGCAGTGAAGGACAGGGCTTTGAGACCCAGTACTTC. The resulting protein is CASSEGQGFETQYF.